This T cell receptor beta chain appears in the sequencing data of a study of molecular identifiers for immune sequencing clone quantification. This clonotype was seen ten or more times. Its antigen is unknown. Germline is not matched at one junction end, which may reflect a read error. Listed TCR primers and previously described methods were used for bulk TCR libraries. TCRdb called the PCR reads again in MiXCR, with one record for every CDR3 protein. The sample includes more than 450,000 distinct CDR3 sequences, 20% to 25% seen only once; the top ten take approximately 0.84%. Regarding the study as a whole: Clones above 20 RNA copies contained over 99% of effector molecules and under 1% of naive molecules.

RNA fractions of 10%, 30% or 50% and roughly 19,000 to 1,100,000 sorted cells were the source of naive CD8 libraries. The receptor was derived from a human donor in good health. Some libraries in this study had Jurkat cell RNA spiked in. Sequences were obtained from naive CD8+ T cells from blood, with Jurkat cell RNA spiked in. As for subset: FACS-sorted CD8+CD4-CCR7+CD45RA+ naive T cells.

Here the CDR3 DNA reads TGTGCCAGCAGCTTAGGACAGTTAGGGCAGCCCCAGCATTTT. Translated, it gives CASSLGQLGQPQHF. This chain uses TRBV12-3 or TRBV12-4 with TRBJ1-5; D is possibly TRBD1 (6 bases). This CDR3 contains 14 residues.